Each of the 16 T cell receptor beta chains below was sequenced from the same sample in a study of naive and memory T cell subsets. Amplification of ligated cDNA took four PCR rounds with SP2 and nested alpha and beta constant primers. One entry per CDR3 protein results from TCRdb running MiXCR on the 5' RACE reads. The sample yields about 62,000 distinct CDR3 sequences, less than 10% seen once. TCR cDNA received a 3' ligated oligonucleotide that carried a UMI. Receptors were obtained from a female donor in good health.

This clonotype was found a few times. The chain recombines TRBV10-3 with TRBJ2-1; maybe TRBD1 (6 bases). The V end lost 4 bases, the J end lost 4 bases, and 20 bases lay between the germline ends. CDR1 ENHRY and CDR2 SYGVKD come from the germline V gene. The CDR3 has 17 amino acids. The CDR3 reads CAISGTSDRKAYNEQFF. CDR3 sequence (DNA): TGTGCCATCAGTGGGACCTCAGACAGGAAAGCTTACAATGAGCAGTTCTTC.

In the case of this clonotype: Mismatch with germline at one junction end may stem from a read error. J is TRBJ2-1 and V is TRBV15, with D perhaps assigned TRBD1 or TRBD2 (5 bases each). The length of the CDR3 is 15 residues. Germline assignment: CDR1 LNHNV and CDR2 YYDKDF (reference sequence). The CDR3 DNA follows: TGTGCCACCAGCAGAGATGGGACCCGCTACCATGAGCAGTTCTTC. It specifies CATSRDGTRYHEQFF. Drawing the rest from reference TRBV15 and TRBJ2-1, the complete variable domain is DAMVIQNPRYQVTQFGKPVTLSCSQTLNHNVMYWYQQKSSQAPKLLFHYYDKDFNNEADTPDNFQSRRPNTSFCFLDIRSPGLGDTAMYLCATSRDGTRYHEQFFGPGTRLTVL.

This clonotype was counted a few times. The gene calls are TRBV10-3 and TRBJ1-5; 10 bases map to TRBD1. The CDR3 has 15 amino acids. The germline CDR1 and CDR2 sequences are ENHRY and SYGVKD. After removal of 2 bases from V and 4 bases from J, the junction contained 2 bases not matched to a gene. In nucleotides, the CDR3 is TGTGCCATCAGTGAGGGACAGGGGGTTAATCAGCCCCAGCATTTT. As protein: CAISEGQGVNQPQHF.

This clonotype was counted between two and nine times. V usage is TRBV28 and J usage is TRBJ1-2, with 7 nucleotides matching TRBD1. The V gene's germline CDR1 is MDHEN and CDR2 SYDVKM. V lost 1 base to trimming and J lost 4 bases; unmatched junction nucleotides: 3. This CDR3 contains 14 residues. The CDR3 DNA sequence: TGTGCCAGCAGTTTATTACAGGGGTCCTATGGCTACACCTTC. Amino acid sequence: CASSLLQGSYGYTF.

The V call is TRBV10-2, the J call TRBJ2-1; D unclear. Germline-derived CDR1 and CDR2 are WSHSY and SAAADI. Trimming took 4 bases from V and 0 from J, leaving 4 bases between them. The CDR3 has 13 amino acids. The CDR3 DNA reads TGCGCCAGCAGTGTGGGCTCCTACAATGAGCAGTTCTTC. Protein product: CASSVGSYNEQFF.

This clonotype has more than one count but fewer than ten. The rearrangement links TRBV7-2 to TRBJ2-7; 12 bases map to TRBD2. Germline trimming cut 1 base from V and 3 bases from J; bases unmatched to any gene: 4. This CDR3 contains 16 residues. Per germline, CDR1 SGHTA and CDR2 FQGNSA. CDR3 DNA: TGTGCCAGCAGCTTAGGTCTAGCGGGAGGGTACTACGAGCAGTACTTC. This codes for CASSLGLAGGYYEQYF.

A few counts support this clonotype. The chain carries TRBV19 and TRBJ2-7; possible D gene TRBD1, 6 bases. V gave up 4 bases and J gave up 1 base, with 8 bases separating them. CDR1 is LNHDA, CDR2 SQIVND, per germline (reference sequence). CDR3 size: 13 residues. Here the CDR3 DNA reads TGTGCCAGTAGTACCGGACAGTCCTACGAGCAGTACTTC. Its translation: CASSTGQSYEQYF.

The rearrangement joins TRBV7-8 to TRBJ1-5; TRBD1 might be the D (5 bases). Germline V CDR1 and CDR2: SGHVS, FQNEAQ. V was cut by 0 bases and J by 5 bases, with 14 bases left in between. The CDR3 has 16 amino acids. The CDR3 bases are TGTGCCAGCAGCTTAGCTGCTCTGGGGGTCCATCAGCCCCAGCATTTT. It codes for CASSLAALGVHQPQHF.

This clonotype was counted ten times or more. The V call is TRBV24-1, the J call TRBJ2-1; 7 nucleotides align to TRBD1. The germline CDR1 and CDR2 sequences are KGHDR and SFDVKD. The CDR3 length is 15 residues. V lost 4 bases, J lost 2 bases, and 4 bases stayed unmatched. As DNA, the CDR3 is TGTGCCACCAGTGACCAGGACAGGACCTACAATGAGCAGTTCTTC. This sequence encodes CATSDQDRTYNEQFF.

The chain couples TRBV3-1 to TRBJ2-2; 14 bases agree with TRBD2. Trimming cost V 5 bases and J 6 bases; bases outside gene matches: 5. Germline V CDR1 and CDR2: LGHDT, YNNKEL (reference sequence). The CDR3 totals 16 residues. CDR3 residues: CASSLGTSGSAGELFF. The CDR3 region has the DNA TGTGCCAGCAGCTTAGGGACTAGCGGGAGCGCCGGGGAGCTGTTTTTT.

This clonotype was seen ten or more times. V and J are TRBV18 and TRBJ1-2, with D perhaps matching TRBD1 (5 bases). The ends were cut back, 5 bases at V and 4 bases at J, with 14 bases in the middle. Germline lookup yields CDR1 KGHSH and CDR2 LQKENI. The CDR3 runs to 14 residues. In nucleotides, the CDR3 is TGTGCCAGCTCAGCAGGGCAGGAAGTCTATGGCTACACCTTC. Translated: CASSAGQEVYGYTF.

The CDR3 here is CARGDDLAGGPGEQYF. CDR3 nucleotides: TGTGCCAGGGGCGACGACTTAGCGGGAGGGCCGGGGGAGCAGTACTTC. V is TRBV21-1 and J is TRBJ2-7; the D call TRBD2 from the table was never checked on the DNA. TRBV21-1 is assigned pseudogene status. The CDR3 totals 16 residues.

This clonotype was counted ten times or more. The rearrangement links TRBV6-5 to TRBJ1-6, with D unclear. This CDR3 spans 18 amino acids. Deletions cut 2 bases from V and 0 bases from J, with 14 bases between. Germline CDR1 is MNHEY and CDR2 is SVGAGI. The CDR3 DNA is TGTGCCAGCAGTTACACAACAGTTGTGAGCTCCTATAATTCACCCCTCCACTTT. Encoded protein: CASSYTTVVSSYNSPLHF.

The V call is TRBV27, the J call TRBJ2-7; D unresolved. V was trimmed by 3 bases and J by 0 bases, leaving 9 bases between them. The CDR3 runs to 14 residues. CDR1 is MNHEY, CDR2 SMNVEV, per germline (reference sequence). The CDR3 DNA reads TGTGCCAGCAGTTTTTACCGGAGCTCCTACGAGCAGTACTTC. Translation: CASSFYRSSYEQYF.

This clonotype appeared a few times. The rearrangement links TRBV6-6 to TRBJ1-5, with unresolved D. The CDR3 contains 13 residues. The V gene's germline CDR1 is MNHNY and CDR2 SVGAGI (reference sequence). V lost 4 bases and J lost 7, with 11 bases in between. The CDR3 protein is CASSFPLGQPQHF. Here the CDR3 DNA reads TGTGCCAGCAGTTTCCCACTTGGACAGCCCCAGCATTTT.

This clonotype came up a few times. The rearrangement joins TRBV10-3 to TRBJ2-1, with TRBD2 identical over 9 bases. CDR3 length: 18 residues. Germline CDR1 and CDR2: ENHRY and SYGVKD. The trim removed 0 bases at V and 7 bases at J, leaving 13 bases unmatched. CDR3 sequence: CAISESGSLAGAFNEQFF. The CDR3 DNA reads as TGTGCCATCAGTGAGTCGGGGAGCTTAGCGGGAGCCTTTAATGAGCAGTTCTTC.